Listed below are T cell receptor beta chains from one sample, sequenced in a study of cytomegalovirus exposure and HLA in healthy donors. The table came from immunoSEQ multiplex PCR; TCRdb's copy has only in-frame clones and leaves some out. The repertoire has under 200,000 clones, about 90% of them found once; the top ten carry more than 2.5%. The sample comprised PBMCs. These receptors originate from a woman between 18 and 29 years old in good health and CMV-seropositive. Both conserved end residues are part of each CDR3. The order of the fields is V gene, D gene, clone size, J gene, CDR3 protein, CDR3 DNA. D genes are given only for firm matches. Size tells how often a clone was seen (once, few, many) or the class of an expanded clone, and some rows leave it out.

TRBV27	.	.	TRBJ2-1	CASSLFSENEQFF	TGTGCCAGCAGTTTGTTCTCGGAGAATGAGCAGTTCTTC
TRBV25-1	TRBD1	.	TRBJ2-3	CASGSQGSSSTDTQYF	TGTGCCAGCGGTTCACAGGGGTCCTCAAGCACAGATACGCAGTATTTT
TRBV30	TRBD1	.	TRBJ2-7	CASTGGSYEQYF	TGTGCCTCGACAGGGGGATCCTACGAGCAGTACTTC
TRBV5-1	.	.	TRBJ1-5	CASSLVAGANQPQHF	TGCGCCAGCAGCTTGGTAGCGGGGGCTAATCAGCCCCAGCATTTT
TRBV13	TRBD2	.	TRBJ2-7	CASSPSGGWQYF	TGTGCCAGCAGCCCATCGGGGGGTTGGCAGTACTTC
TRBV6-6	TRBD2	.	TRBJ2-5	CASSSGTSRYQETQYF	TGTGCCAGCAGTTCTGGGACTAGCAGATACCAAGAGACCCAGTACTTC
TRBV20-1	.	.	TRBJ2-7	CSAQDNYEQYF	TGCAGTGCTCAGGATAACTACGAGCAGTACTTC
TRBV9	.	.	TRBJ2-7	CASSVDQDEQYF	TGTGCCAGCAGCGTAGATCAGGACGAGCAGTACTTC
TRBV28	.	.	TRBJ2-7	CASRGTAAYEQYF	TGTGCCAGCAGGGGCACAGCAGCCTACGAGCAGTACTTC
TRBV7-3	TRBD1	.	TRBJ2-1	CASSPLTGGYNEQFF	TGTGCCAGCAGCCCCTTGACAGGGGGATACAATGAGCAGTTCTTC
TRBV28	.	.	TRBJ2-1	CASIGGGVGGNEQFF	TGTGCCAGCATTGGGGGAGGAGTCGGCGGGAATGAGCAGTTCTTC
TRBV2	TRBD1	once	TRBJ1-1	CASRGSGGDYTEAFF	TGTGCCAGCAGGGGCTCAGGGGGCGATTACACTGAAGCTTTCTTT
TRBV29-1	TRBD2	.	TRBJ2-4	CSVLGLAGESLAKNIQYF	TGCAGCGTTTTAGGACTAGCGGGAGAGAGCCTAGCCAAAAACATTCAGTACTTC
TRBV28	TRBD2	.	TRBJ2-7	CASSLPGGSSYEQYF	TGTGCCAGCAGTTTACCCGGGGGGAGCTCCTACGAGCAGTACTTC
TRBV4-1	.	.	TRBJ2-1	CASSQGTAPRVYNEQFF	TGCGCCAGCAGCCAAGGGACAGCTCCCAGAGTCTACAATGAGCAGTTCTTC
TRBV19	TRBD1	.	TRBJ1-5	CASSPVDRVISNQPQHF	TGTGCCAGTAGCCCGGTGGACAGGGTGATTAGCAATCAGCCCCAGCATTTT
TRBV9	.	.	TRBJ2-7	CASSVGRPDEQYF	TGTGCCAGCAGCGTAGGGAGGCCTGACGAGCAGTACTTC
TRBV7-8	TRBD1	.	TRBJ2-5	CASSPGTGQFEETQYF	TGTGCCAGCAGCCCCGGGACAGGGCAATTCGAGGAGACCCAGTACTTC
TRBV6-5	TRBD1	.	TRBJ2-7	CATRDRGPYEQYF	TGTGCCACCCGGGACAGGGGCCCCTACGAGCAGTACTTC
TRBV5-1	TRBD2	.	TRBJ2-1	CASSITSGYSSYNEQFF	TGCGCCAGCAGCATTACTAGCGGGTATAGCTCCTACAATGAGCAGTTCTTC
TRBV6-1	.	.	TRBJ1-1	CASSEQGRLNTEAFF	TGTGCCAGCAGTGAGCAAGGGAGACTGAACACTGAAGCTTTCTTT
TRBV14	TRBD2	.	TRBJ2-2	CASSQGSFSRDYPNTGELFF	TGTGCCAGCAGCCAAGGATCTTTCTCCCGGGACTACCCGAACACCGGGGAGCTGTTTTTT
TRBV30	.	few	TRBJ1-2	CACPPRGYSYGYTF	TGTGCCTGCCCCCCTCGGGGGTACAGCTATGGCTACACCTTC
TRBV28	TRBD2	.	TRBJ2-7	CASSFSASGVHEQYF	TGTGCCAGCAGTTTTTCGGCTAGCGGGGTCCACGAGCAGTACTTC